Below, one T cell receptor beta chain is given with its context. What antigen it recognizes has not been identified. Per-nucleotide qualities are absent, and no much larger clonotype sits a single base away. Inclusive of the bounding cysteine and phenylalanine, the CDR3 is 14 residues long. The entry retains the CDR3 DNA only, 42 bases that are in frame from base 1. From the germline V gene, CDR1 is SGHRS and CDR2 is YFSETQ. The junction carries 11 bases between V and J, which are trimmed by 1 base and 3 bases respectively. The record originates from a study of blood T cell repertoires in COVID-19 (dated by TCRdb to the early 2020s). Turning to the overall study: Samples covering the acute and convalescent phases of COVID-19 were provided by collaborators in the United States, Italy and Spain. The dataset comprised deeply sampled blood TCRbeta repertoires from subjects exposed to, actively infected with, or recovered from COVID-19. The sample metadata nearly always contained a de-identified subject ID, COVID-19 status, age in years and sex. The material from the prospective study consisted of cDNA or gDNA derived from T cells, B-cell-depleted T cells, or PBMCs. The repertoires were released in a freely available public database meant as a resource for research on the immune response to SARS-CoV-2. Where HLA class I and class II types were available, the types were taken from metadata supplied by the sample provider, not from assay-based typing. Samples came from the ongoing ImmuneRACE study (first 160 participants) plus 1,254 subjects from 6 global collaborators.

The collaborating institutions used their own protocols to collect whole blood in K2EDTA tubes. Collaborator samples were shipped for TCRbeta analysis as frozen whole blood, isolated PBMCs, or DNA extracted from either sample type. TCRbeta CDR3 regions were amplified from genomic DNA by means of the immunoSEQ Assay, a bias-controlled multiplex PCR. The paper's processing steps were these. The number of nucleated cells in each sample was estimated from the amplification of reference gene primers within the assay. To quantify the absolute abundance of each unique TCRbeta CDR3 rearrangement, sequence reads were collapsed and filtered. For each sample, productive Simpson clonality was calculated as the square root of Simpson's diversity index over productive rearrangements. TCRdb took this table from immuneACCESS and kept in-frame rearrangements with V and J called. Such tables lack part of the clones; where checked against another copy, unresolved V genes explain under half of the gap, and the rest is unexplained. The V and J calls and clone size are taken from that table; D and trimming were inferred from the DNA. A total of approximately 38,000 clones appear in this sample, over 85% of them only once. Over 4% of the sample is taken by the ten largest.

The paper's findings and limits, for the study overall: The amount of clinical and demographic metadata varied by source and participant and was provided uncurated.

The sequence was obtained from a human donor with active COVID-19. The donor label of this sample is uncertain. Recombination linked TRBV5-1 to TRBJ2-7, with the D gene uncertain. Sequencing used peripheral blood. The nucleotides read TGCGCCAGCAGCTTGTCTGGGCAGTTCTACGAGCAGTACTTC. It translates to CASSLSGQFYEQYF.